Included here is one T cell receptor beta chain sequence, with context. The antigen it recognizes is unknown. Within one base of it there is no much larger clone, and no base qualities were kept. The donors were healthy, HIV-negative adults with no recently reported acute infections or vaccinations. Every donor was a Caucasian adult residing in Nashville, Tennessee, USA. CD4+ T cells were enriched through magnetic negative selection, after which naive cells were positively selected on CD45RA and the remaining negative fraction served as the memory subset. Blood was collected by leukapheresis, and PBMCs were isolated by Ficoll-Histopaque density gradient centrifugation and then cryopreserved in liquid nitrogen vapor phase. Analytical flow cytometry was used to check the purity and quantity of each magnetically sorted T cell population. Each sorted fraction had its genomic DNA isolated and then quantified by UV absorbance on a Nanodrop 2000c.

The data were taken from a study of shared clonotypes between healthy human individuals (dated by TCRdb to 2018 to 2020). About the investigation overall: A couple of women and a few men aged 18 to 49 years were included in the cohort. Different laboratories and diverse techniques were used to prepare libraries and sequence TCR repertoires, to increase sequencing depth and limit assay-specific biases. Blood TCR repertoires of 5 or 6 healthy adults were deeply sequenced to estimate repertoire size and the extent of clonotype sharing between individuals. Leukapheresis yielded between about 0.8 and 9.5 billion PBMCs per donor. For each donor, CD4 naive and CD4 memory were each given three plates, CD8 naive was given two plates, and CD8 memory was given one plate.

What the research found in general, with its limitations: Sampling was limited to blood, and TCR repertoires in tissue likely differ from TCR repertoires in blood. Rarefaction of sorted-subset datasets indicated incomplete sequencing despite the large sequencing depth. Pairwise subsampling indicated that sequencing depth was expected to affect the degree of clonotype sharing among donors. Higher generation probabilities were observed for clonotypes shared by all four sorted-subset donors than for non-shared clonotypes. The genetic and exposure-history diversity represented was limited by the small number of donors. Naive subsets generally had larger estimated clonotype richness than memory subsets did. Sharing across several donors was observed for roughly 5% of naive CD4, about 4% of naive CD8, 2.3% of memory CD4, and roughly 0.43% of memory CD8 clonotypes.

TCR CDR3 regions were amplified from genomic DNA by multiplex PCR using the deep immunoSEQ assay. For each cell subset, the extracted genomic DNA was distributed evenly across all wells of several immunoSEQ 96-well plates, and each plate served as one replicate. For sorted subsets, each replicate PCR was loaded with about 200 ng genomic DNA, equivalent to 25,000 to 35,000 T cell genomes. Purified libraries were measured with a Qubit 3.0 fluorometer, size-checked on a Bioanalyzer 2100, and measured again with the KAPA Library Quantification kit. A separate single-read 150-cycle Illumina NextSeq 550 flow cell was used to sequence each immunoSEQ 96-well plate. Per the source publication's procedure: Because the immunoSEQ output included only junctional sequences and no quality scores, the filtering could not be the same as the filtering used for full-length reads. Sequences were annotated with PyIR, a Python wrapper for IgBLAST v1.9, using IMGT germline references to assign V/J genes and CDR3. Any read was removed if the V/J assignment was weak (E-value above 1e-6), the CDR3 was missing, or the read contained stop codons, out-of-frame junctions, or ambiguous translated residues. V3J clonotypes were defined by identical inferred V gene, J gene, and CDR3 amino acid sequence. Percentage overlap between repertoires was calculated by dividing the number of shared unique clonotypes by the size of the smaller repertoire. Three approaches were used to assess repertoire richness: RTK rarefaction, the Chao1 estimator, and Recon v2.1 estimates of unobserved clonotypes. For all TCRbeta clonotypes obtained by the gDNA method from a handful of donors, generation probabilities were computed with OLGA. TCRdb limited this immuneACCESS table to in-frame rearrangements with V and J called. A share of clones is missing; checked studies link under half to unresolved V genes, and the rest is unexplained. Clone size and V and J calls were adopted from that table, with D and trimming inferred from the DNA. This sample has about 990,000 clones in its table, and around three quarters of those were observed once. The ten largest clones capture 0.6% to 0.75% of the sample.

Sequenced sample: memory CD4+ T cells from PBMCs. In the paper's terms, the cell subset or site label means: CD45RA-negative fraction. The clonotype comes from a man between 18 and 29 years old in good health. Some clones in this sample may be carry-over from other donors' samples.

The DNA is as follows: TGCGCCAGCAGCTTGGAGGCGATCACCTACGAGCAGTACTTC. This codes for CASSLEAITYEQYF. The rearrangement combines TRBV5-1 with TRBJ2-7, with the identity of the D gene unclear. The CDR3 has 14 amino acids, counting the end cysteine and phenylalanine. Here the CDR3 DNA is all that survives: 42 bases in frame from base 1. CDR1 and CDR2, looked up from the germline V gene, are SGHRS and YFSETQ. V is pared back by 0 bases and J by 2 bases, with 9 bases lying between the germline termini.